This TCR beta chain emerged from a study of type 1 regulatory T cells. Each CDR3 protein is one row after TCRdb ran MiXCR on the reads. This table holds some 100,000 distinct CDR3 sequences, 31% found once. This TCR derives from a human donor in good health. Input material: CD4+ T cells, either the whole sample or a sorted fraction (not recorded which).

Written as DNA, the CDR3 is TGCAGTGCTGAGTGGCGGGAGGGGGGTGATACGCAGTATTTT. Translated: CSAEWREGGDTQYF. This chain uses TRBV20-1 with TRBJ2-3; TRBD2 agrees at 9 bases. CDR1 DFQATT and CDR2 SNEGSKA come from the germline V gene (reference sequence). Trimming took 5 bases from V and 6 from J; bases not matched to a gene: 9. CDR3 size: 14 residues.